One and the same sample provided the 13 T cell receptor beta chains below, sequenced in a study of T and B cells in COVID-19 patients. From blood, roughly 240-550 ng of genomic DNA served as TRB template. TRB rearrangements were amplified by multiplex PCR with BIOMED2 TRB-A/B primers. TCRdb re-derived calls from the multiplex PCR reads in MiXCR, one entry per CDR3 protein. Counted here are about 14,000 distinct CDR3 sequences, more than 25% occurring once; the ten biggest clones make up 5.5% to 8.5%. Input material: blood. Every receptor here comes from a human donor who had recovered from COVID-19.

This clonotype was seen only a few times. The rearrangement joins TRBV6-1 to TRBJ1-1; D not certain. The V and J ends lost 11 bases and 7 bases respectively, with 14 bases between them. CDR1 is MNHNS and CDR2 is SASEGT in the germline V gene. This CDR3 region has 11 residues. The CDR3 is CAGTTLREAFF. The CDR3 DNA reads TGTGCCGGAACGACTCTCCGTGAAGCTTTCTTT.

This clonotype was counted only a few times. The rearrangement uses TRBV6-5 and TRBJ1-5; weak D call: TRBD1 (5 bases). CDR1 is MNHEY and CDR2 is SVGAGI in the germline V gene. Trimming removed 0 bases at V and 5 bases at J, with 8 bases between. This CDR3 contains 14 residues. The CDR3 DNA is TGTGCCAGCAGTTACTCGTCAGGGCATCAGCCCCAGCATTTT. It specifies CASSYSSGHQPQHF.

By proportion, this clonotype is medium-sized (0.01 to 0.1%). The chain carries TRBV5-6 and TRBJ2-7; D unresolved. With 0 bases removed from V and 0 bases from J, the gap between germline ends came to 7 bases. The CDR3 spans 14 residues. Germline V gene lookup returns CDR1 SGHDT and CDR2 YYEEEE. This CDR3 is CASSLEVSSYEQYF. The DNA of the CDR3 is TGTGCCAGCAGCTTGGAGGTTAGCTCCTACGAGCAGTACTTC.

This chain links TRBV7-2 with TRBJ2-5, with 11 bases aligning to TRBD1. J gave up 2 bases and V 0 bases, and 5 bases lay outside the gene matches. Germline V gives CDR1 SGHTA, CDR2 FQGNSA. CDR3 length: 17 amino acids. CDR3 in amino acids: CASSLAGQGAIQETQYF. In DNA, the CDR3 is TGTGCCAGCAGCTTAGCAGGACAGGGGGCAATACAAGAGACCCAGTACTTC.

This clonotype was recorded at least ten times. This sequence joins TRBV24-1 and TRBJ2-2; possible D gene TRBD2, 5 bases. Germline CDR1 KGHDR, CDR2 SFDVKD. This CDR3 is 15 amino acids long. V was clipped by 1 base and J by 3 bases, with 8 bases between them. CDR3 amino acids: CATSDLAADTGELFF. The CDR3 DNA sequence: TGTGCCACCAGTGATTTAGCGGCAGACACCGGGGAGCTGTTTTTT.

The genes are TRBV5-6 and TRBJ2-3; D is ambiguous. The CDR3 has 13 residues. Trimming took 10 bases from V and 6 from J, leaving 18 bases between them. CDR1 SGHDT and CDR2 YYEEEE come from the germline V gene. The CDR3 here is CAGQASTVDTQYF. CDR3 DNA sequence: TGTGCCGGGCAGGCCTCTACGGTGGATACGCAGTATTTT.

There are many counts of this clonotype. The CDR3: CASTNQAPNQPQHF. The CDR3 coding sequence is TGTGCCAGTACCAACCAGGCCCCTAATCAGCCCCAGCATTTT. The chain couples TRBV19 to TRBJ1-5; D call uncertain. Trimming removed 7 bases from V and 4 bases from J, with 14 bases in between. CDR3 size: 14 residues. CDR1 and CDR2 (germline): LNHDA, SQIVND (reference sequence).

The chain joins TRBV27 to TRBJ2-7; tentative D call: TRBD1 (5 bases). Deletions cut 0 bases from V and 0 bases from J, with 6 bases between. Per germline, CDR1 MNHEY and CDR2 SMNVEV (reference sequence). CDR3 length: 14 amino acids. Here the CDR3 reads CASSLSQGSYEQYF. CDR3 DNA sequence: TGTGCCAGCAGTTTATCCCAGGGCTCCTACGAGCAGTACTTC.

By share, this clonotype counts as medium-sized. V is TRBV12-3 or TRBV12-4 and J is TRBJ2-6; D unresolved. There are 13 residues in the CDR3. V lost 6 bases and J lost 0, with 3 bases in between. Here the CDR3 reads CASSRSGANVLTF. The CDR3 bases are TGTGCCAGCAGCCGCTCTGGGGCCAACGTCCTGACTTTC.

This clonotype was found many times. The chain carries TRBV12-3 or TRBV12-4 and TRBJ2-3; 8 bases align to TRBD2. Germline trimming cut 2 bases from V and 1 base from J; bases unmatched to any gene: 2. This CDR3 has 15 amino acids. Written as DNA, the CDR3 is TGTGCCAGCAGTTTAAGTAGCGGGGGCACAGATACGCAGTATTTT. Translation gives CASSLSSGGTDTQYF.

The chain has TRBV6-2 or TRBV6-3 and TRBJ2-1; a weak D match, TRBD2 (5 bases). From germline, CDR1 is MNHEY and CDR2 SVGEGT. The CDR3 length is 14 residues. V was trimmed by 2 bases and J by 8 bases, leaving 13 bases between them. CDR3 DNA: TGTGCCAGCAGTTACACGGGGTCCGGCGATGAGCAGTTCTTC. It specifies CASSYTGSGDEQFF.

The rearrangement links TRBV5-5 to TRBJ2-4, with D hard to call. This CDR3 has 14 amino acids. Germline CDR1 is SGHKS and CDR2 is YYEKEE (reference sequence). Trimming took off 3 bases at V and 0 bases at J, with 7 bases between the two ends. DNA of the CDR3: TGTGCCAGCAGCTACGACCTAGCCAAAAACATTCAGTACTTC. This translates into CASSYDLAKNIQYF.

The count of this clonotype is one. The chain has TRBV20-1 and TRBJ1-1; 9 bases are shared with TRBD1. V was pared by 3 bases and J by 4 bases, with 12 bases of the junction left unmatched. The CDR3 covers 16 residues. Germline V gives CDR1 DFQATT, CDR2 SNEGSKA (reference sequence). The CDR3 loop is CSASVPGTGWSTEAFF. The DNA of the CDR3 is TGCAGTGCTAGTGTCCCGGGGACAGGGTGGAGCACTGAAGCTTTCTTT.